Following are 17 T cell receptor beta chains from one sample sequenced in a study of T cells in Graves' hyperthyroidism and ophthalmopathy. RNA transcripts served as the template for amplifying TCR beta CDR3 regions. Carried out on the TCR CDR3, a first-round RT-PCR used the HTBI primer set. MiXCR was run by TCRdb on the multiplex PCR reads, yielding one entry per CDR3 protein. The sample comprises around 600,000 distinct CDR3 sequences, more than 12% of which are singletons, and around 13% rests with the top ten. Source material: blood. These receptors were taken from a woman in her fifties or sixties with Graves' ophthalmopathy.

This clonotype was recorded at least ten times. This chain joins TRBV6-1 and TRBJ1-4; a possible D gene is TRBD1 (6 bases). V was pared by 3 bases and J by 4 bases, with 9 bases between. Germline V gene lookup returns CDR1 MNHNS and CDR2 SASEGT. This CDR3 is built from 14 residues. CDR3 protein: CASSEDRLNEKLFF. The CDR3, as DNA: TGTGCCAGCAGTGAGGACAGACTTAATGAAAAACTGTTTTTT.

This clonotype was found many times. The chain has TRBV5-1 and TRBJ2-1; 9 nucleotides align to TRBD2. CDR1 and CDR2 (germline): SGHRS, YFSETQ. V shed 4 bases, J shed 0 bases, and the junction held 5 bases outside the gene matches. The CDR3 length is 16 residues. The CDR3 DNA sequence: TGCGCCAGCAGCATAGCGGGAGAAGTCTCCTACAATGAGCAGTTCTTC. It encodes CASSIAGEVSYNEQFF.

At least ten counts were recorded for this clonotype. The chain employs TRBV7-9 and TRBJ2-2; D is unclear. This CDR3 comprises 14 residues. Germline-derived CDR1 and CDR2 are SEHNR and FQNEAQ (reference sequence). Between the trimmed V and J ends, which lost 6 bases and 1 base, there was a span of 9 bases. The CDR3 sequence: CASRPIRNTGELFF. The DNA of the CDR3 is TGTGCCAGCAGACCAATTAGGAACACCGGGGAGCTGTTTTTT.

This clonotype was detected ten times or more. The J gene is TRBJ2-3, the V gene TRBV5-1, with D tentatively TRBD2 (5 bases). Germline CDR1 and CDR2: SGHRS and YFSETQ. This CDR3 contains 13 residues. V was trimmed by 5 bases and J by 4 bases, leaving 11 bases between them. CDR3 residues: CASRERESDTQYF. The CDR3 nucleotides read TGCGCCAGCAGAGAGAGGGAGTCAGATACGCAGTATTTT.

Ten or more counts support this clonotype. The V call is TRBV27, the J call TRBJ2-1; D is possibly TRBD2 (5 bases). CDR1 is MNHEY, CDR2 SMNVEV, per germline (reference sequence). V was shortened by 2 bases and J by 0 bases, with 11 bases between the two germline ends. The CDR3 totals 16 residues. The CDR3 sequence is CASSLTLDFSYNEQFF. DNA of the CDR3: TGTGCCAGCAGTTTAACTTTGGACTTCTCCTACAATGAGCAGTTCTTC.

This clonotype was counted a few times. This chain joins TRBV6-1 and TRBJ2-7; D is undetermined. The germline CDR1 and CDR2 sequences are MNHNS and SASEGT. This CDR3 contains 14 residues. V was trimmed by 5 bases and J by 0 bases, leaving 11 bases between them. CDR3 sequence reads: CASSYSDGSYEQYF. The CDR3 DNA reads TGTGCCAGCAGTTACTCCGACGGCTCCTACGAGCAGTACTTC.

This clonotype has more than one count but fewer than ten. The chain combines TRBV4-1 with TRBJ2-2; TRBD1 matches at 7 bases. Germline loops: CDR1 MGHRA, CDR2 YSYEKL. The V segment lost 2 bases and the J segment 11 bases; nucleotides outside the gene matches: 17. This CDR3 has 17 amino acids. CDR3 residues: CASSQTVTGTARRELFF. CDR3 sequence (DNA): TGCGCCAGCAGCCAAACCGTGACCGGGACAGCAAGAAGAGAGCTGTTTTTT.

The CDR3 region has the DNA TGTGCCAGCAGCCAAACCATGGGGGATGGCTACACCTTC. It is translated as CASSQTMGDGYTF. The chain recombines TRBV6-4 with TRBJ1-2; perhaps TRBD1 as D (5 bases). Germline V gene data show CDR1 as MRHNA and CDR2 as SNTAGT. V lost 6 bases to trimming and J lost 6 bases, with 14 bases between them. The CDR3 runs to 13 residues.

This clonotype was counted at least ten times. The chain employs TRBV7-2 and TRBJ2-2, with 7 bases that match TRBD2. Trimming took 5 bases from V and 4 from J; bases not matched to a gene: 10. CDR1 SGHTA and CDR2 FQGNSA come from the germline V gene. The CDR3 spans 16 residues. CDR3 sequence (DNA): TGTGCCAGCAGCCCGCGAGCGGGATCTATCACCGGGGAGCTGTTTTTT. Encoded protein: CASSPRAGSITGELFF.

This clonotype has a count of ten or more. The chain is built from TRBV6-2 or TRBV6-3 and TRBJ2-1, with 9 nucleotides matching TRBD2. Germline V gene lookup returns CDR1 MNHEY and CDR2 SVGEGT. The CDR3 totals 14 residues. With V trimmed by 5 bases and J by 5 bases, 4 bases remained unmatched. CDR3 amino acids: CASSKVAGDNEQFF. CDR3 in DNA: TGTGCCAGCAGTAAGGTAGCGGGGGACAATGAGCAGTTCTTC.

The chain combines TRBV27 with TRBJ2-7, with 7 bases that match TRBD1. After removal of 5 bases from V and 4 bases from J, the junction contained 8 bases not matched to a gene. CDR1 is MNHEY and CDR2 is SMNVEV in the germline V gene (reference sequence). The CDR3 runs 14 residues. CDR3 protein: CASSPWAGGYEQYF. The CDR3 region has the DNA TGTGCCAGCAGTCCCTGGGCAGGGGGTTACGAGCAGTACTTC.

This clonotype was seen repeatedly, ten times or more. The chain uses TRBV28 and TRBJ1-1; possible D gene TRBD1, 6 bases. Germline loops: CDR1 MDHEN, CDR2 SYDVKM. The CDR3 consists of 12 residues. V was shortened by 7 bases and J by 11 bases, with 17 bases between the two germline ends. The CDR3 nucleotides read TGTGCCAGCACTGGGACACGCGGGGATGCTTTCTTT. As protein: CASTGTRGDAFF.

The V and J genes are TRBV5-5 and TRBJ1-4, with D unclear. V dropped 4 bases and J dropped 0 bases, with 10 bases sitting between them. Germline loops: CDR1 SGHKS, CDR2 YYEKEE (reference sequence). CDR3 size: 15 residues. CDR3 nucleotides: TGTGCCAGCAGCCTTGGGCCCTCAACTAATGAAAAACTGTTTTTT. Translation: CASSLGPSTNEKLFF.

In the case of this clonotype: A much bigger clone sits one base away, suggesting this may be a read error. V and J are TRBV28 and TRBJ2-1; TRBD2 agrees at 11 bases. Germline CDR1 is MDHEN and CDR2 is SYDVKM. CDR3 length: 17 residues. J lost 6 bases, V lost 7 bases, and 14 bases had no gene match. The CDR3 reads CASKFQGGTSGCNEQFF. The CDR3 DNA is TGTGCCAGCAAATTCCAGGGCGGGACTAGCGGATGCAATGAGCAGTTCTTC. Full variable domain (outside the CDR3, taken from reference TRBV28 and TRBJ2-1): DVKVTQSSRYLVKRTGEKVFLECVQDMDHENMFWYRQDPGLGLRLIYFSYDVKMKEKGDIPEGYSVSREKKERFSLILESASTNQTSMYLCASKFQGGTSGCNEQFFGPGTRLTVL.

The chain joins TRBV4-3 to TRBJ2-3, with 7 bases matching TRBD2. Per the germline V gene, CDR1 is LGHNA and CDR2 is YSLEER. The trim removed 0 bases at V and 5 bases at J, leaving 8 bases unmatched. This CDR3 is 16 amino acids long. CDR3 nucleotide sequence: TGCGCCAGCAGCCAAGATCAGGCTAGCGGAAAAGATACGCAGTATTTT. Translation: CASSQDQASGKDTQYF.

In its sample, this clonotype was seen once. A much larger clone sits a single nucleotide away, making a read error possible. The chain has TRBV30 and TRBJ2-5; no clear D. This CDR3 is built from 10 residues. Germline assignment: CDR1 GTSNPN and CDR2 SVGIG (reference sequence). In DNA form, the CDR3 reads TGTGCCTGGGCCCAGAAGACCCGGTACTTC. It specifies CAWAQKTRYF.

This clonotype was detected ten times or more. V usage is TRBV28 and J usage is TRBJ1-2; D not resolved. The CDR3 length is 18 residues. Germline values: CDR1 MDHEN, CDR2 SYDVKM. The V gene lost 3 bases and the J gene lost 0 bases, with 20 bases spanning the gap. The CDR3 reads CASSFMRTLLFPNYGYTF. The CDR3 DNA follows: TGTGCCAGCAGTTTTATGCGGACTTTACTTTTCCCTAACTATGGCTACACCTTC.